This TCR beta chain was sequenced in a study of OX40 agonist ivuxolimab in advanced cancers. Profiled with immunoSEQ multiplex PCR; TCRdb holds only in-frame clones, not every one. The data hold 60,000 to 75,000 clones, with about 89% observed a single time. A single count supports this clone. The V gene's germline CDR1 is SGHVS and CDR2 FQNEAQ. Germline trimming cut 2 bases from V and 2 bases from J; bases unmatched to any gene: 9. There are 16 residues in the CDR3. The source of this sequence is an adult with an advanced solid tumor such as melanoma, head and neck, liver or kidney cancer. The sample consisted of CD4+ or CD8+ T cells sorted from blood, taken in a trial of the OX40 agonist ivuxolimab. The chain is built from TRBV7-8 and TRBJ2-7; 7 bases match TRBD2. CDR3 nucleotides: TGTGCCAGCAGCTTATCCCCTAGCGGACTTACCTACGAGCAGTACTTC. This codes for CASSLSPSGLTYEQYF. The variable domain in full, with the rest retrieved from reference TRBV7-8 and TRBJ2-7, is GAGVSQSPRYKVAKRGQDVALRCDPISGHVSLFWYQQALGQGPEFLTYFQNEAQLDKSGLPSDRFFAERPEGSVSTLKIQRTQQEDSAVYLCASSLSPSGLTYEQYFGPGTRLTVT.